The clone carrying this TCR beta chain occurred a few times. Its target is not known. A multiplex PCR was run with 60 Vbeta primers and 13 Jbeta primers. This table comes from immunoSEQ multiplex PCR, and its TCRdb copy is limited to in-frame clones, with some not included. The data contain 75,000 to 100,000 clones, around 79% of them singletons. These data originate in a study of cytomegalovirus exposure and HLA in healthy donors. Study context: Samples from HLA-typed donors yielded 85 million to 95 million unique TCRs in an early data release.

Study outcomes and limitations: For most TCR beta V segments, an earlier analysis put the productive rate at about 90% or about 30% of the time. In a later analysis, V- and J-gene trimming of beta chains associated with a DCLRE1C missense variant, replicated independently.

Donors sampled were nominally healthy, though unrecorded immune exposures were likely. Germline CDR1 is LGHNA and CDR2 is YNFKEQ. The CDR3 length is 15 residues. V lost 1 base and J 5 bases, leaving 15 bases between the germline ends. Material for sequencing was PBMCs. This receptor was taken from a female donor in good health and CMV-seropositive. The rearrangement links TRBV4-2 to TRBJ2-7, with D possibly being TRBD2 (6 bases). The CDR3 here is CASSQATEGSHEQYF. DNA for the CDR3: TGTGCCAGCAGCCAAGCGACGGAGGGTTCCCACGAGCAGTACTTC.